This T cell receptor beta chain was recorded in a study of early T cells in non-severe SARS-CoV-2 infection. Turning to the study itself: The study sequenced bulk RNA from unsorted whole blood, with chains unpaired. Findings and caveats of the study: VDJdb matches were skewed toward anti-spike CD8 T cell responses.

This clonotype was seen many times. Its antigen is unknown. Germline CDR1 is SGHTA and CDR2 is FQGNSA. The CDR3 covers 15 residues. J lost 7 bases, V lost 3 bases, and 7 bases had no gene match. In the library, individual cDNA molecules carried attached unique molecular identifiers. TCRdb reprocessed the 5' RACE reads via MiXCR and lists one record per CDR3 protein. The sample records tens of thousands of distinct CDR3 sequences, around 10% being singletons. This material consisted of whole blood, taken at baseline. The TCR sequence derives from an adult who was a healthcare worker with PCR-confirmed SARS-CoV-2 infection or an uninfected control (not recorded which). This rearrangement joins TRBV7-2 to TRBJ2-3; 10 bases are a match to TRBD2. CDR3 residues: CASSFGLAGANTQYF. CDR3 nucleotides: TGTGCCAGCAGCTTCGGGCTAGCGGGGGCGAATACGCAGTATTTT.